The entry below gives a single TCR beta chain sequence along with its context. The sample is drawn from a study of blood T cell repertoires in COVID-19. In the original analysis: Reference gene primers were amplified, and this amplification served to estimate nucleated cell counts. Sequenced by immunoSEQ multiplex PCR; TCRdb stores in-frame clones only, minus some. V and J calls and clone size follow that table, whereas D and trimming were derived from the DNA. Of 150,000 to 200,000 clones listed, around 76% were seen once; the top ten hold about 8.4%. The CDR3 consists of 13 residues. Trimming removed 3 bases from V and 1 base from J, with 7 bases in between. The germline CDR1 and CDR2 sequences are GTSNPN and SVGIG (reference sequence).

Sequencing was performed on peripheral blood. This receptor was obtained from a woman in her 70s with acute or convalescent COVID-19. The chain couples TRBV30 to TRBJ1-5; D gene ambiguous. Here the CDR3 DNA reads TGTGCCTGGAGCTACGAAAGCAATCAGCCCCAGCATTTT. It specifies CAWSYESNQPQHF.